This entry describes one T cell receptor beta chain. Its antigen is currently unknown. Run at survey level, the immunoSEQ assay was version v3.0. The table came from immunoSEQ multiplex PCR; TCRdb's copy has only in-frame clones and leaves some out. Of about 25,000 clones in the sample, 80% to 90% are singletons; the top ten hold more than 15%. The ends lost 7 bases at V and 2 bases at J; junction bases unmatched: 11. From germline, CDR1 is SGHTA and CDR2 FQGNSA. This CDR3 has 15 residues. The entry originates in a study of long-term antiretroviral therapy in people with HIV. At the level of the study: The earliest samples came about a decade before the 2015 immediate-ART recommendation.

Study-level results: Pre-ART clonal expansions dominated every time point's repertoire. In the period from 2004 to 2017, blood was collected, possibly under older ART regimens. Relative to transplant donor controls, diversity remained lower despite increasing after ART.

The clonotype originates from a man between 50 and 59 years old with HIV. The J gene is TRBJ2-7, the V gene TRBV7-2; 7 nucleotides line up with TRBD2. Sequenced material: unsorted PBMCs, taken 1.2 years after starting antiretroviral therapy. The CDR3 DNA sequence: TGTGCCAGCACCTTCGGCGTCGGACTAGCCTACGAGCAGTACTTC. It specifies CASTFGVGLAYEQYF. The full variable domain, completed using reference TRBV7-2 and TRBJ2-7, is GAGVSQSPSNKVTEKGKDVELRCDPISGHTALYWYRQSLGQGLEFLIYFQGNSAPDKSGLPSDRFSAERTGGSVSTLTIQRTQQEDSAVYLCASTFGVGLAYEQYFGPGTRLTVT.